Below, 3 T cell receptor beta chains from the same sample are listed, as sequenced in a study of shared clonotypes between healthy human individuals. Clones were read by immunoSEQ multiplex PCR, and TCRdb kept only the in-frame ones, dropping some. There are roughly 2.5 million clones in the sample; approximately 90% occur only once, and over 0.12% lies in the top ten. Sequenced sample: naive CD4+ T cells sorted from blood. Noted subset: CD45RA+ positively selected. The receptor source for this set is a man aged 18 to 30 in good health.

The chain is built from TRBV11-2 and TRBJ2-3; TRBD1 might be the D (5 bases). The CDR3 length is 13 residues. The germline V and J ends were trimmed by 0 bases and 8 bases, with 9 bases remaining between them. Germline-derived CDR1 and CDR2 are SGHAT and FQNNGV. The CDR3 here is CASSLDHGATQYF. The CDR3 region has the DNA TGTGCCAGCAGCTTAGACCATGGGGCTACGCAGTATTTT.

A word on this clone: This CDR3 is also generated by other DNA sequences in the sample. The chain uses TRBV7-2 and TRBJ2-7; D not resolved. The germline CDR1 and CDR2 sequences are SGHTA and FQGNSA. The CDR3 runs to 13 residues. V was pared by 5 bases and J by 2 bases, with 10 bases between. Here the CDR3 DNA reads TGTGCCAGCAGCCTCGGCGGACCCTACGAGCAGTACTTC. It codes for CASSLGGPYEQYF.

A note on this clone: Other DNA sequences within the sample encode an identical CDR3. The chain employs TRBV2 and TRBJ2-7, with D possibly being TRBD1 (6 bases). Trimming left V 4 bases short and J 2 bases short, with 9 bases between. The length of the CDR3 is 13 residues. Looked up from germline, CDR1 is SNHLY and CDR2 is FYNNEI. CDR3 in amino acids: CASSVTGTYEQYF. The CDR3 nucleotides are TGTGCCAGCAGTGTAACAGGGACCTACGAGCAGTACTTC.